Below, 22 T cell receptor beta chains from the same sample are listed, as sequenced in a study of blood T cell repertoires in COVID-19. Profiling relied on immunoSEQ multiplex PCR, and the TCRdb table lists in-frame clones only, not all of them. The sample comprises approximately 150,000 clones, over 65% of which are singletons, and under 2.5% rests with the top ten. The source material was peripheral blood. The receptors come from a man between 70 and 80 years old with acute or convalescent COVID-19.

V and J are TRBV5-1 and TRBJ2-7, with 8 bases aligning to TRBD1. This CDR3 spans 14 amino acids. CDR1 is SGHRS and CDR2 is YFSETQ in the germline V gene. V gave up 4 bases and J gave up 4 bases; unmatched junction bases: 7. The CDR3 protein is CASSLTGGQYEQYF. CDR3 nucleotide sequence: TGCGCCAGCAGCCTAACAGGGGGGCAGTACGAGCAGTACTTC.

V usage is TRBV7-3 and J usage is TRBJ1-6, with D perhaps matching TRBD1 (5 bases). V lost 5 bases and J lost 14, with 25 bases in between. Germline CDR1 and CDR2: SGHTA and FQGTGA. There are 16 residues in the CDR3. The CDR3 here is CASSPPGGRGIESLHF. The CDR3 nucleotides are TGTGCCAGCAGCCCCCCGGGCGGGAGGGGTATTGAGTCCCTCCACTTT.

The chain uses TRBV7-9 and TRBJ2-5; D not resolved. Germline V gene sequence: CDR1 SEHNR, CDR2 FQNEAQ (reference sequence). V shed 5 bases and J shed 2 bases, with 9 bases lying between them. This CDR3 comprises 13 residues. DNA for the CDR3: TGTGCCAGCAGCCGACACGTTCAAGAGACCCAGTACTTC. It yields the protein CASSRHVQETQYF.

J is TRBJ2-2 and V is TRBV11-3; 10 nucleotides align to TRBD1. This CDR3 has 15 residues. The germline gives CDR1 SGHNT, CDR2 YENEEA. The V gene end was trimmed by 5 bases and the J gene end by 2 bases; junction bases not matched to a gene: 2. For the CDR3, the DNA is TGTGCCAGCAGCCTGACAGGGGGCAACACCGGGGAGCTGTTTTTT. This sequence encodes CASSLTGGNTGELFF.

The chain employs TRBV15 and TRBJ1-1; D may be TRBD1 (6 bases). The CDR3 sequence is 15 residues long. Per germline, CDR1 LNHNV and CDR2 YYDKDF (reference sequence). V was cut by 0 bases and J by 1 base, with 9 bases left in between. The CDR3 reads CATSREGAWNTEAFF. The DNA for the CDR3 is TGTGCCACCAGCAGAGAGGGGGCTTGGAACACTGAAGCTTTCTTT.

This chain links TRBV6-5 with TRBJ2-2; 9 bases match TRBD1. The germline gives CDR1 MNHEY, CDR2 SVGAGI. Losses at the gene ends were 7 bases for V and 8 bases for J; bases not matched to a gene: 11. The CDR3 is 15 residues long. The CDR3 DNA reads as TGTGCCAGCAACCTACAGGGGGCTCCCCCGGGGGAGCTGTTTTTT. Translating it yields CASNLQGAPPGELFF.

The chain is built from TRBV7-2 and TRBJ2-7, with TRBD1 matching over 7 bases. V was clipped by 5 bases and J by 4 bases; unmatched bases: 8. The V gene's germline CDR1 is SGHTA and CDR2 FQGNSA. The CDR3 has 14 amino acids. CDR3 loop: CASSLRTGTYEQYF. The DNA of the CDR3 is TGTGCCAGCAGCCTGAGGACAGGAACTTACGAGCAGTACTTC.

J is TRBJ2-3 and V is TRBV30; D is uncertain. The CDR3 has 14 residues. V was cut by 0 bases and J by 4 bases, with 11 bases left in between. From germline, CDR1 is GTSNPN and CDR2 SVGIG (reference sequence). The CDR3 nucleotides are TGTGCCTGGAGTGTATCGTTGGGCGCAGATACGCAGTATTTT. Translation gives CAWSVSLGADTQYF.

This rearrangement joins TRBV21-1 to TRBJ2-1; whether TRBD2, the table's D call, matches the DNA was not checked. TRBV21-1 is flagged as a pseudogene. This CDR3 is 17 amino acids long. The CDR3 nucleotides read TGTGCCAGCAGCAATCATTTTAGCGGGGACTCCTACAATGAGCAGTTCTTC. The encoded protein is CASSNHFSGDSYNEQFF.

This chain links TRBV19 with TRBJ1-1, with D possibly matching TRBD1 (6 bases). Germline assignment: CDR1 LNHDA and CDR2 SQIVND (reference sequence). Trimming removed 5 bases at V and 5 bases at J, with 18 bases between. The length of the CDR3 is 15 residues. The CDR3 is CASSPHSTGRTEAFF. CDR3 coding DNA: TGTGCCAGTAGTCCTCACTCGACAGGAAGAACTGAAGCTTTCTTT.

This clone was seen a few times. This sequence joins TRBV28 and TRBJ1-4, with 9 bases identical to TRBD1. The CDR3 runs 17 residues. Trimming removed 1 base from V and 8 bases from J; junction bases left unmatched: 11. From germline, CDR1 is MDHEN and CDR2 SYDVKM. The chain's CDR3 is CASSLFSWDRDREKLFF. In nucleotides, the CDR3 is TGTGCCAGCAGTTTATTTTCCTGGGACAGGGACCGGGAAAAACTGTTTTTT.

The chain employs TRBV24-1 and TRBJ2-2, with D unclear. Per germline, CDR1 KGHDR and CDR2 SFDVKD. V lost 6 bases and J 4 bases, leaving 8 bases between the germline ends. The CDR3 consists of 13 residues. DNA of the CDR3: TGTGCCACCAGTCGAGAAATCACCGGGGAGCTGTTTTTT. Translating gives CATSREITGELFF.

This chain joins TRBV5-4 and TRBJ2-1, with 10 bases that match TRBD2. With 2 bases clipped from V and 8 bases from J, the junction kept 7 bases outside the gene matches. This CDR3 region has 15 residues. Germline CDR1 and CDR2: SGHNT and YYREEE (reference sequence). CDR3 DNA sequence: TGTGCCAGCAGCTTAGGGCTAGCGGGAGTCGATGAGCAGTTCTTC. Its protein is CASSLGLAGVDEQFF.

The sample holds one count of this clone. V gene TRBV7-3 combines with J gene TRBJ2-3; 11 positions agree with TRBD2. Trimming at V came to 5 bases and at J to 3 bases, leaving 4 bases not matched to a gene. This CDR3 spans 15 amino acids. CDR1 SGHTA and CDR2 FQGTGA come from the germline V gene. CDR3 residues: CASSVVAGGTDTQYF. CDR3 coding DNA: TGTGCCAGCAGCGTCGTAGCGGGAGGGACAGATACGCAGTATTTT.

The chain is built from TRBV28 and TRBJ1-6; D is possibly TRBD1 (5 bases). Germline V lookup: CDR1 MDHEN, CDR2 SYDVKM. The germline V and J ends were trimmed by 6 bases and 8 bases, with 11 bases remaining between them. This CDR3 has 13 residues. This CDR3 is CASRSRADSPLHF. The CDR3 DNA reads as TGTGCCAGCAGGTCCAGGGCCGATTCACCCCTCCACTTT.

The chain carries TRBV19 and TRBJ2-2; TRBD2 agrees at 9 bases. The ends lost 3 bases at V and 1 base at J; junction bases unmatched: 9. This CDR3 has 18 residues. Germline CDR1 is LNHDA and CDR2 is SQIVND (reference sequence). The DNA of the CDR3 is TGTGCCAGTAGTATCTTCGCCCCTAGCGGGGAGAACACCGGGGAGCTGTTTTTT. It yields the protein CASSIFAPSGENTGELFF.

CDR3 loop: CARSSQLQPQGSSYNSPLHF. The CDR3 nucleotides read TGTGCCAGAAGCTCCCAATTGCAACCACAGGGAAGCTCCTATAATTCACCCCTCCACTTT. The V gene is TRBV5-3, the J gene TRBJ1-6; possibly TRBD1 for D (6 bases). TRBV5-3 is treated as an ORF (open reading frame) with a function not yet certain. This CDR3 comprises 20 residues. The V gene lost 3 bases and the J gene lost 0 bases, with 22 bases spanning the gap.

V gene TRBV30 combines with J gene TRBJ1-2, with no clear D. This CDR3 is built from 13 residues. Germline V lookup: CDR1 GTSNPN, CDR2 SVGIG (reference sequence). Trimming cost V 6 bases and J 4 bases, with 15 bases left between them. The CDR3 spells CACTLGEPYGYTF. CDR3 bases: TGTGCCTGCACTCTGGGAGAACCCTATGGCTACACCTTC. The full variable domain, with the rest looked up from reference TRBV30 and TRBJ1-2, is SQTIHQWPATLVQPVGSPLSLECTVEGTSNPNLYWYRQAAGRGLQLLFYSVGIGQISSEVPQNLSASRPQDRQFILSSKKLLLSDSGFYLCACTLGEPYGYTFGSGTRLTVV.

The rearrangement uses TRBV18 and TRBJ2-5; weak D call: TRBD1 (6 bases). V lost 0 bases to trimming and J lost 1 base, with 9 bases between them. Per germline, CDR1 KGHSH and CDR2 LQKENI. The CDR3 runs 15 residues. The CDR3 DNA reads TGTGCCAGCTCACCACCGGTACAGGGCCAAGAGACCCAGTACTTC. It codes for CASSPPVQGQETQYF.

The rearrangement uses TRBV5-1 and TRBJ1-4; 10 bases agree with TRBD1. CDR1 and CDR2 from the germline V gene are SGHRS and YFSETQ. Trimming removed 3 bases from V and 10 bases from J; junction bases left unmatched: 9. This CDR3 comprises 15 residues. The CDR3 sequence: CASSSETGGGGKLFF. The CDR3 DNA is TGCGCCAGCAGCTCAGAGACAGGGGGCGGTGGAAAACTGTTTTTT.

The sample holds many counts of this clone. The chain recombines TRBV4-1 with TRBJ1-2, with TRBD1 identical over 12 bases. After removal of 4 bases from V and 3 bases from J, the junction contained 9 bases not matched to a gene. Per germline, CDR1 MGHRA and CDR2 YSYEKL. This CDR3 is built from 17 residues. CDR3 sequence reads: CASSRRDRGRRDYGYTF. The DNA for the CDR3 is TGCGCCAGCAGCCGCCGGGACAGGGGGCGCCGTGACTATGGCTACACCTTC.

This clone appeared a single time. This chain joins TRBV5-6 and TRBJ1-1; TRBD1 agrees at 11 bases. The CDR3 extends over 16 amino acids. CDR1 and CDR2 (germline): SGHDT, YYEEEE. Trimming at V came to 2 bases and at J to 1 base, leaving 4 bases not matched to a gene. CDR3 protein: CASSFGTGGENTEAFF. CDR3 sequence (DNA): TGTGCCAGCAGCTTCGGGACAGGGGGAGAGAACACTGAAGCTTTCTTT.